This T cell receptor (beta chain) was captured in a study of cytomegalovirus exposure and HLA in healthy donors. General study results and limits: Accurate prediction of most subjects' HLA-A and HLA-B alleles from TCR beta sequences was reported. Later on, an analysis found that several of the most significant clusters appeared to be linked to common viral pathogens, which included parvovirus B19. Differences between HLA loci emerged in a later analysis of TCR association rates, with DRB1 most and HLA-C fewest.

Germline loops: CDR1 KGHSH, CDR2 LQKENI. The V and J ends lost 2 bases and 12 bases, in that order; junction bases with no gene match: 13. This CDR3 has 15 residues. A multiplex PCR was run with 60 Vbeta primers and 13 Jbeta primers. Using immunoSEQ multiplex PCR, the repertoire was profiled, and TCRdb retains in-frame clones only, with some absent. The data show 150,000 to 200,000 clones, around 81% seen once. A few counts support this clone. What it binds is unknown. The sequence was collected from a man aged 25-45 years in good health and CMV-seronegative. The gene calls are TRBV18 and TRBJ1-1; TRBD1 aligns across 9 bases. The specimen sequenced was PBMCs. The DNA for the CDR3 is TGTGCCAGCTCACCAGAGGCCGGGACAGGGATAGATCCTTTCTTT. Amino acid sequence: CASSPEAGTGIDPFF.